This T cell receptor (beta chain) was observed in a study of neurological immune-mediated disorders. The CDR3 totals 12 residues. CDR1 and CDR2 from the germline V gene are DFQATT and SNEGSKA (reference sequence). Trimming removed 6 bases from V and 5 bases from J; junction bases left unmatched: 3. This clonotype is judged medium-sized. Synthesis of cDNA was carried out by template-switch 5'RACE. The reaction used 10-nucleotide random UMIs. Every sequencing run generated over 170 million TCR-beta sequences from 15-18 subjects. TCRdb independently ran MiXCR on the 5' RACE reads; one entry per CDR3 protein. This sample has 20,000 to 30,000 distinct CDR3 sequences, with roughly 6.3% found just once.

This receptor was identified in a woman aged 35 to 49 in good health. V usage is TRBV20-1 and J usage is TRBJ2-7; 11 bases fit TRBD2. Specimen: PBMCs. In DNA, the CDR3 is TGCAGTGCAATAGCGGGAGGGGACGAGCAGTACTTC. This encodes CSAIAGGDEQYF.